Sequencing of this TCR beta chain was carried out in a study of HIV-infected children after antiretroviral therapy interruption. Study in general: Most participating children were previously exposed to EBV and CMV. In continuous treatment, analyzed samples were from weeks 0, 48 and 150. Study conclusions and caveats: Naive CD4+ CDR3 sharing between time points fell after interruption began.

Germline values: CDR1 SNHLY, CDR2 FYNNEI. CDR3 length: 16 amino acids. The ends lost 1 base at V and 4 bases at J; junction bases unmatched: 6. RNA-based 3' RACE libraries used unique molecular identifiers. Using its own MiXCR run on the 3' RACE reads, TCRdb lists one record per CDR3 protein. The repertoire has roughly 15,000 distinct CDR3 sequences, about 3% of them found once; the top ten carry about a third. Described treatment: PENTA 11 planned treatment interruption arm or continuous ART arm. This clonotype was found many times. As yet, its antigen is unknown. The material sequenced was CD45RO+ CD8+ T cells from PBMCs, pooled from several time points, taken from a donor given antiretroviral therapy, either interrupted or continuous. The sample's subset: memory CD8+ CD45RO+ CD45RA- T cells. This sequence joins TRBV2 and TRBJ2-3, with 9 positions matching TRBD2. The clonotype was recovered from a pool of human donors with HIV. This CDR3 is CASSEVPAGGPDTQYF. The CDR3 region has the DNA TGTGCCAGCAGTGAAGTCCCCGCGGGGGGGCCAGATACGCAGTATTTT.